This T cell receptor beta chain is from a study of T cells in Graves' hyperthyroidism and ophthalmopathy. Stability of Graves' hyperthyroidism was defined as absent ophthalmopathy progression within 18 months. Using RNA transcripts as the source, TCR beta CDR3 regions were amplified. A set of HTBI primers served as the primers for a first-round RT-PCR of the TCR CDR3. TCRdb called the multiplex PCR reads again in MiXCR, with one record for every CDR3 protein. This sample has some 720,000 distinct CDR3 sequences, with about a sixth found just once. The CDR3 runs 14 residues. Unmatched junction bases numbered 9, after V lost 5 bases and J lost 8 bases. The germline gives CDR1 DFQATT, CDR2 SNEGSKA (reference sequence). The table lists this clonotype with many counts. Its antigen is as yet unknown. Whole-study results and caveats: The blood repertoire included most of the expanded thyroid clonotypes above 0.001.

The source of this sequence is a man aged 18 to 29 with Graves' hyperthyroidism. Sequencing was carried out using blood. The V call is TRBV20-1, the J call TRBJ2-1, with 10 bases aligning to TRBD2. CDR3 sequence reads: CSALASGRGDEQFF. The CDR3 coding sequence is TGCAGTGCTCTGGCTAGCGGGAGAGGGGATGAGCAGTTCTTC.